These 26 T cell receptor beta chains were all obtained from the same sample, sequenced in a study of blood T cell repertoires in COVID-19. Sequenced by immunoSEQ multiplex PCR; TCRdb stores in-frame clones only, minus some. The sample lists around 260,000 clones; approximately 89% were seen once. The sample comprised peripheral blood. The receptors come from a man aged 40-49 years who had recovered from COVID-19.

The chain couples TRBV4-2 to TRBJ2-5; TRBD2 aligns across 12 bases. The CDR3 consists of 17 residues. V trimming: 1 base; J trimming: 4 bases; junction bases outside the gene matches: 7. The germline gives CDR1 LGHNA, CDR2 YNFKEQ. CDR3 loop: CASSQVPTSGRGETQYF. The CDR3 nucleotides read TGTGCCAGCAGCCAAGTCCCGACTAGCGGGAGAGGAGAGACCCAGTACTTC.

In nucleotides, the CDR3 is TGTGCCAGCATCCTGGGGACACTGCAGTACTTC. Translation gives CASILGTLQYF. This chain links TRBV3-1 (or the pseudogene TRBV3-2) with TRBJ2-7, with D perhaps TRBD1 (6 bases). Germline CDR1 reads LGHDT; CDR2 reads YNNKEL (reference sequence). This CDR3 has 11 amino acids. V lost 7 bases and J 9 bases, leaving 13 bases between the germline ends.

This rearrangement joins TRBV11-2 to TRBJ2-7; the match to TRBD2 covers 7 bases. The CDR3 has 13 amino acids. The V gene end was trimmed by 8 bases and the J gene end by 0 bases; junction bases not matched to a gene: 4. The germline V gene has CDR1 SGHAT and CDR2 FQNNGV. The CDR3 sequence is CASGRVDSYEQYF. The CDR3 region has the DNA TGTGCCAGCGGGAGGGTAGACTCCTACGAGCAGTACTTC.

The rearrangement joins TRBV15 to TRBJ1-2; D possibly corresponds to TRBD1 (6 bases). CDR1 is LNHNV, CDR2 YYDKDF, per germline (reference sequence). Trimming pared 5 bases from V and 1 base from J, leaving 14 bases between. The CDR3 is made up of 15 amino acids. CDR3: CATSSMDRFNYGYTF. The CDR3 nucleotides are TGTGCCACCAGCTCGATGGACAGATTTAACTATGGCTACACCTTC.

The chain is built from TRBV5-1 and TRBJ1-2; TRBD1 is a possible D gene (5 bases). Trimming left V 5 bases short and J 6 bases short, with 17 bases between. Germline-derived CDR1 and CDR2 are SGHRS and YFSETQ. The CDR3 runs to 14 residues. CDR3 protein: CASSQGPPVDGYTF. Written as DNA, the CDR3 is TGCGCCAGCAGTCAGGGCCCCCCTGTGGATGGCTACACCTTC.

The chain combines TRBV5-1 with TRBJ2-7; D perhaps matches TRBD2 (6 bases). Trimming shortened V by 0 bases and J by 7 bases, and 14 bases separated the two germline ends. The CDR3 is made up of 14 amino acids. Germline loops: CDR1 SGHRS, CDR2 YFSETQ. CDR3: CASSLGSGEGEQYF. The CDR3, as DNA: TGCGCCAGCAGCTTGGGATCGGGAGAGGGTGAGCAGTACTTC.

CDR3 region: CASSPEGQTHNEQFF. The CDR3 nucleotides read TGCGCCAGCAGCCCCGAGGGACAGACACACAATGAGCAGTTCTTC. The chain links TRBV5-1 to TRBJ2-1, with 7 bases lining up with TRBD1. Germline loops: CDR1 SGHRS, CDR2 YFSETQ. V shed 4 bases and J 5 bases; nucleotides not matched to a gene: 9. The CDR3 extends over 15 amino acids.

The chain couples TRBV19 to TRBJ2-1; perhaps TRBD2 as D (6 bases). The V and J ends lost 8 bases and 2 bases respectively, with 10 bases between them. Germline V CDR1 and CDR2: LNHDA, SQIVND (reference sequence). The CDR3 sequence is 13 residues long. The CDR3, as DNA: TGTGCCAGTCCCGGGAGAACCTACAATGAGCAGTTCTTC. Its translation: CASPGRTYNEQFF. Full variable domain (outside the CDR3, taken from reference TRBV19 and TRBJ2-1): DGGITQSPKYLFRKEGQNVTLSCEQNLNHDAMYWYRQDPGQGLRLIYYSQIVNDFQKGDIAEGYSVSREKKESFPLTVTSAQKNPTAFYLCASPGRTYNEQFFGPGTRLTVL.

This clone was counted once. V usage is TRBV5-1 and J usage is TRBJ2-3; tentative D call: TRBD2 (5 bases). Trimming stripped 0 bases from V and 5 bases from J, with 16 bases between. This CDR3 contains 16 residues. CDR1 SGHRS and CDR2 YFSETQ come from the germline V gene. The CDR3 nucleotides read TGCGCCAGCAGCTTGGGCCCCCGAGGAGGAGTAGATACGCAGTATTTT. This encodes CASSLGPRGGVDTQYF.

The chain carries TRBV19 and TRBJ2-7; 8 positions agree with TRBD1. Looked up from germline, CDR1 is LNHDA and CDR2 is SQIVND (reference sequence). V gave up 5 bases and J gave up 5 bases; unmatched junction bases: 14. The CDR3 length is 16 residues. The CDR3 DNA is TGTGCCAGTAGTTATAGGTGGACAGGGCCTAAAGACGAGCAGTACTTC. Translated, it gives CASSYRWTGPKDEQYF.

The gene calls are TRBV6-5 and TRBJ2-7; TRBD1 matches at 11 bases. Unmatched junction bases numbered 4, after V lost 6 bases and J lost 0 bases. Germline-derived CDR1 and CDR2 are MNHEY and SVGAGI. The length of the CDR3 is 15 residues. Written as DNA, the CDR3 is TGTGCCAGCAGACGGGACAGGGGGTCCTCCTACGAGCAGTACTTC. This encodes CASRRDRGSSYEQYF.

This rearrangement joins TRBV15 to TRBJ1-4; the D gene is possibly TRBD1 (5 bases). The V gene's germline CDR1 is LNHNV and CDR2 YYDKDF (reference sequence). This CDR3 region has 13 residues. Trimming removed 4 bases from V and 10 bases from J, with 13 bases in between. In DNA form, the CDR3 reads TGTGCCACCAGCATCCCGACAGCGGGAAAACTGTTTTTT. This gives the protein CATSIPTAGKLFF.

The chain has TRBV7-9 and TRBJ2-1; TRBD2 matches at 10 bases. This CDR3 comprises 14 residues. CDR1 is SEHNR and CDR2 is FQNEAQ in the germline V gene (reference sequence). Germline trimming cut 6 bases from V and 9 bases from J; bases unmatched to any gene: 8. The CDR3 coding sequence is TGTGCCAGCAGTCTGAGCGGGGGGGCGGTTGAGCAGTTCTTC. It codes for CASSLSGGAVEQFF.

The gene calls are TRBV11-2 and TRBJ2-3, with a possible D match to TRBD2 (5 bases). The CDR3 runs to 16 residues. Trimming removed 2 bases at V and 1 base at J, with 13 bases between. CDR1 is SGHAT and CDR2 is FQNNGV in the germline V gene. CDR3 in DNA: TGTGCCAGCAGCTTACGAGCGGAGACGCGCACAGATACGCAGTATTTT. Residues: CASSLRAETRTDTQYF.

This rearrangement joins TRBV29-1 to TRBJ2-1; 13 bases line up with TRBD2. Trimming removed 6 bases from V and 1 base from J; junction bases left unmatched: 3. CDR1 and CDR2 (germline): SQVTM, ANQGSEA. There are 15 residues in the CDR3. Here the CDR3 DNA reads TGCAGCGTCTCGGGACTAGCGGGATCCTACAATGAGCAGTTCTTC. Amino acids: CSVSGLAGSYNEQFF.

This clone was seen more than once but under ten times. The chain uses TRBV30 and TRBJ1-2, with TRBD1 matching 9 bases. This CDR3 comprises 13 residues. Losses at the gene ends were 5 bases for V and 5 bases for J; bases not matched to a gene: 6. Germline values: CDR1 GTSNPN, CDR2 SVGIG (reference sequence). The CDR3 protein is CAWGTGILYGYTF. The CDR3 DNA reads TGTGCCTGGGGGACAGGGATTTTATATGGCTACACCTTC.

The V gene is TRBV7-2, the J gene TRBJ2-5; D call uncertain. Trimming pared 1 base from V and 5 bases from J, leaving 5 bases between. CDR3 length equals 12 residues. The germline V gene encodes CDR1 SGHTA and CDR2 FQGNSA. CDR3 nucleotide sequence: TGTGCCAGCAGCTTAGTGAGTGAGACCCAGTACTTC. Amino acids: CASSLVSETQYF.

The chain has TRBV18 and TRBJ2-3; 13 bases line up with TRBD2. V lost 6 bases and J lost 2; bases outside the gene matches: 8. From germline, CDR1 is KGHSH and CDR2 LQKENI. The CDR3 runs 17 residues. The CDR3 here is CASSRGLAGAVTDTQYF. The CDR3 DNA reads TGTGCCAGCTCTCGAGGACTAGCGGGGGCCGTCACAGATACGCAGTATTTT.

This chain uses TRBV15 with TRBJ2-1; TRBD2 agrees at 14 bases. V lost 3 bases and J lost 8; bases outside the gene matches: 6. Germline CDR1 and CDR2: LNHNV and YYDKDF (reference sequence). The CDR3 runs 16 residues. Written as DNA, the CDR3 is TGTGCCACCAGCAGCCGACTAGCGGGGGGGCGCGATGAGCAGTTCTTC. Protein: CATSSRLAGGRDEQFF.

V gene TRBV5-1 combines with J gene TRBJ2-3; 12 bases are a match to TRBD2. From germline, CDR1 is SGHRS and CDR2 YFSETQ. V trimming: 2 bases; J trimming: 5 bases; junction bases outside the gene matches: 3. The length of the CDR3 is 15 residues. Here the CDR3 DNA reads TGCGCCAGCAGCTTTATGACTAGCGGGGGAGATACGCAGTATTTT. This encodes CASSFMTSGGDTQYF.

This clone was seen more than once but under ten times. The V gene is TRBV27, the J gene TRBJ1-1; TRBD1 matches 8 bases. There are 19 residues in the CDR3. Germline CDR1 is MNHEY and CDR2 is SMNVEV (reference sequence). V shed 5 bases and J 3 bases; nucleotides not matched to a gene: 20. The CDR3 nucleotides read TGTGCCAGCAGTCTACTTAGATCGGACAGGGCTAGAAGGGACACTGAAGCTTTCTTT. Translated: CASSLLRSDRARRDTEAFF.

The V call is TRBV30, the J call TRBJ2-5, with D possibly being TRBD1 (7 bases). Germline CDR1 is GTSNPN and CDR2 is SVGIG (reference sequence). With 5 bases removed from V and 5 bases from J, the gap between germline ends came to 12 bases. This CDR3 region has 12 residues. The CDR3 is CAWEEGAETQYF. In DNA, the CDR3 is TGTGCCTGGGAGGAGGGGGCGGAGACCCAGTACTTC.

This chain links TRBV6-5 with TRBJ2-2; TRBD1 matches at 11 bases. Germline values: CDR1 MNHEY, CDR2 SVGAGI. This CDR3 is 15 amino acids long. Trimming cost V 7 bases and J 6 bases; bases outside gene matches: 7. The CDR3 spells CASTAGQGVAGELFF. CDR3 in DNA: TGTGCCAGCACCGCGGGACAGGGGGTGGCCGGGGAGCTGTTTTTT.

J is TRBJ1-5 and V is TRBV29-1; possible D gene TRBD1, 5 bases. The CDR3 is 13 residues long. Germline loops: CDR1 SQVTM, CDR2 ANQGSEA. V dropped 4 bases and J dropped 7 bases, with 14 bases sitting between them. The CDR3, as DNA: TGCAGCGTTGGAGCGGGGGTTGAGCAGCCCCAGCATTTT. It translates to CSVGAGVEQPQHF.

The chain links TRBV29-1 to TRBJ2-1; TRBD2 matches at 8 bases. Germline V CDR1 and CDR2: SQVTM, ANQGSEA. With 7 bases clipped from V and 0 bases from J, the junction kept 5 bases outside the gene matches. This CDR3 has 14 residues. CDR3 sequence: CSALGTSSYNEQFF. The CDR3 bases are TGCAGCGCCCTAGGGACTAGCTCCTACAATGAGCAGTTCTTC.

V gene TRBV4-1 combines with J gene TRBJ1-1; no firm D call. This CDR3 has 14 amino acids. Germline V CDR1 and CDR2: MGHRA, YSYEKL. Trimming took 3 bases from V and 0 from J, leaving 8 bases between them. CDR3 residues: CASSHTHLNTEAFF. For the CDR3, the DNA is TGCGCCAGCAGCCATACCCACTTGAACACTGAAGCTTTCTTT.